This T cell receptor beta chain was captured by sequencing in a study of shared clonotypes between healthy human individuals. Assay used: immunoSEQ multiplex PCR; TCRdb lists only in-frame clones, some missing. The table includes hundreds of thousands of clones, approximately 79% detected once. CDR3 length: 15 amino acids. Trimming pared 6 bases from V and 1 base from J, leaving 16 bases between. Germline V gene data show CDR1 as LNHDA and CDR2 as SQIVND (reference sequence). Sequenced material: memory CD4+ T cells sorted from blood. Regarding subset: CD45RA-negative fraction. This rearrangement joins TRBV19 to TRBJ2-7, with D perhaps TRBD1 (6 bases). The TCR was taken from a young woman in good health. The CDR3 sequence: CASSKAPGQSYEQYF. CDR3 coding DNA: TGTGCCAGTAGCAAAGCCCCGGGACAATCCTACGAGCAGTACTTC.